This T cell receptor beta chain was profiled in a study of shared clonotypes between healthy human individuals (dated by TCRdb to about 2020). About the full investigation: The cohort comprised a couple of women and a few men aged 18 to 49 years. For each donor, CD4 naive and CD4 memory were each run on three plates, CD8 naive on two plates, and CD8 memory on one plate. To estimate repertoire size and how much clonotypes are shared between individuals, the study performed deep sequencing of blood TCR repertoires from a few healthy adults. To increase sequencing depth and limit assay-specific biases, TCR repertoire library preparation and sequencing were carried out by different laboratories using diverse techniques. Per donor, leukapheresis produced somewhere between about 0.94 and 9 billion PBMCs.

Donors were healthy HIV-negative adults with no recently reported acute infections or vaccinations. Only Caucasian adults living in Nashville, Tennessee, USA were represented among the donors. CD4+ T cells were enriched by magnetic negative selection, after which naive cells were positively selected on CD45RA and the negative fraction was taken as the memory subset. Blood was obtained by leukapheresis, after which PBMCs were separated by Ficoll-Histopaque density gradient centrifugation and cryopreserved in liquid nitrogen vapor phase. Analytical flow cytometry was used to check the purity and quantity of every magnetically sorted T cell population. Genomic DNA was isolated from every sorted fraction and measured by UV absorbance on a Nanodrop 2000c. Using the deep immunoSEQ assay, multiplex PCR amplified TCR CDR3 regions from genomic DNA. For each cell subset, the extracted genomic DNA was distributed evenly across all wells of several immunoSEQ 96-well plates, and each plate served as one replicate. Each replicate PCR for sorted subsets received approximately 220 ng genomic DNA, equal to roughly 33,000 T cell genomes. Purified libraries were measured with a Qubit 3.0 fluorometer, size-checked on a Bioanalyzer 2100, and measured again with the KAPA Library Quantification kit. Each immunoSEQ 96-well plate was sequenced on its own single-read 150-cycle Illumina NextSeq 550 flow cell. The authors' pipeline ran thus. The immunoSEQ output contained only junctional sequences without quality scores, so filtering could not match that applied to full-length reads. To assign V/J genes and CDR3, sequences were annotated using PyIR, a Python wrapper for IgBLAST v1.9, with IMGT germline references. Reads with weak V/J assignments (E-value above 1e-6), missing CDR3, stop codons, out-of-frame junctions, or ambiguous translated residues were removed. V3J clonotypes were defined by identical inferred V gene, J gene, and CDR3 amino acid sequence. The percentage overlap between two repertoires was calculated by dividing the number of shared unique clonotypes by the size of the smaller repertoire. Three approaches were used to assess repertoire richness: RTK rarefaction, the Chao1 estimator, and Recon v2.1 estimates of unobserved clonotypes. Generation probabilities for all TCRbeta clonotypes obtained by the gDNA method from a handful of donors were computed using OLGA. TCRdb re-hosts the immuneACCESS table, in-frame sequences only. Its copies lack some clones; in the studies checked, an unresolved V gene accounts for under half of them, and the cause for the rest is not known. The V and J calls and clone size were taken over from that table, and D and trimming were inferred from the DNA. This sample comprises some 2.4 million clones, roughly 93% of them detected only once. The top ten clones comprise about 0.38% of the sample.

The investigation overall reported the following: Higher generation probabilities were observed for clonotypes shared by all four sorted-subset donors than for non-shared clonotypes. Sampling was restricted to blood, and TCR repertoires in tissues likely differ from the TCR repertoires found in blood. Naive subsets generally had larger estimated clonotype richness than memory subsets did. The small number of donors limited the genetic and exposure-history diversity represented. Incomplete sequencing was indicated by rarefaction of sorted-subset datasets, despite the large sequencing depth. Pairwise subsampling indicated that sequencing depth was expected to affect the degree of clonotype sharing among donors. Sharing across a few donors was observed for roughly 5% of naive CD4, over 3% of naive CD8, about 2.3% of memory CD4, and around 0.4% of memory CD8 clonotypes.

Comments on this clone: Its antigen specificity is not known. Within one base of it there is no much larger clone, and no base qualities were kept.

The germline V gene sets CDR1 to SGHTA and CDR2 to FQGNSA. Taken from cysteine to phenylalanine, the CDR3 has 16 residues. The sequence is cut down to CDR3 DNA, 48 bases in frame from base 1. V was cut back by 5 bases and J by 2 bases, leaving a gap of 19 bases between them. Sequenced input: naive CD4+ T cells from PBMCs. The sample's cell subset or site, from its label and the paper: CD45RA+ positively selected. The clonotype was recovered from a man younger than 35 in good health. Some clones in this sample may be carry-over from other donors' samples. This sequence uses TRBV7-2 and TRBJ2-7, with no confident D gene call. This receptor carries the CDR3 CASSPWTSLVTYEQYF. The sequence in DNA is TGTGCCAGCAGCCCCTGGACCAGCCTCGTTACCTACGAGCAGTACTTC.